The T cell receptor beta chain under discussion was sequenced for a study of T cells in Graves' hyperthyroidism and ophthalmopathy. This clonotype showed up many times. Fresh peripheral blood, around 9.3 ml of it, supplied the PBMCs. Trimming left V 2 bases short and J 3 bases short, with 17 bases between. The germline gives CDR1 SNHLY, CDR2 FYNNEI. This CDR3 has 16 amino acids. TCR beta CDR3 regions were amplified from RNA transcripts. An initial round of RT-PCR targeting the TCR CDR3 relied on the HTBI primer set. TCRdb processed the multiplex PCR reads anew with MiXCR; each CDR3 protein has one entry. The table lists under 350,000 distinct CDR3 sequences, about an eighth of them singletons.

The receptor was isolated from a woman aged 25 to 39 with Graves' hyperthyroidism that later progressed to Graves' ophthalmopathy. The material sequenced was blood. V usage is TRBV2 and J usage is TRBJ2-7; D is perhaps TRBD2 (6 bases). CDR3 protein: CASSELAGSGLYEQYF. CDR3 in DNA: TGTGCCAGCAGTGAATTAGCCGGGAGTGGGCTCTACGAGCAGTACTTC.